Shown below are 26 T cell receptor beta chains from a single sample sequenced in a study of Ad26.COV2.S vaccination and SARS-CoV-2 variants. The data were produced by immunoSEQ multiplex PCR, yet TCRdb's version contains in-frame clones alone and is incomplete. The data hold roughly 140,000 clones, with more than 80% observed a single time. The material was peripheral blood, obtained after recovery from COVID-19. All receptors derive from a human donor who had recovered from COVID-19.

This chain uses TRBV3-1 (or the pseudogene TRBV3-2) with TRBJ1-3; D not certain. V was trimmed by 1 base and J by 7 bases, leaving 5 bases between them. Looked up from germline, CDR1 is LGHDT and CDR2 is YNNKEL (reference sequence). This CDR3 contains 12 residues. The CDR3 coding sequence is TGTGCCAGCAGCCAAGGAGGGAACACCATATATTTT. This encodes CASSQGGNTIYF.

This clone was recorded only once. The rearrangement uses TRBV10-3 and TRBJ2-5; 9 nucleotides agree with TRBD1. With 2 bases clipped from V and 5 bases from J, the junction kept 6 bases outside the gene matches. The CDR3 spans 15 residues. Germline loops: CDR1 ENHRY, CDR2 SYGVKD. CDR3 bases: TGTGCCATCAGTGAGCAGGGACAGGGTGCGGAGACCCAGTACTTC. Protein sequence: CAISEQGQGAETQYF.

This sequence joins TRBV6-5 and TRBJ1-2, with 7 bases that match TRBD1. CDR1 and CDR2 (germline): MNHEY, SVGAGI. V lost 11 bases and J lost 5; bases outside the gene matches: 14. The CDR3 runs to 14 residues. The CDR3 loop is CAGRQGDPPYGYTF. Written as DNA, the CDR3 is TGTGCCGGACGCCAGGGGGACCCCCCTTATGGCTACACCTTC.

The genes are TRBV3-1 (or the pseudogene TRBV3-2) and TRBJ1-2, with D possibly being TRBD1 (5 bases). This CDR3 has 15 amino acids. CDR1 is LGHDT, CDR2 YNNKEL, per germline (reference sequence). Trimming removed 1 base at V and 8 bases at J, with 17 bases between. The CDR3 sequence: CASSQVDGALGGYTF. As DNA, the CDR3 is TGTGCCAGCAGCCAAGTGGATGGGGCGCTTGGAGGCTACACCTTC.

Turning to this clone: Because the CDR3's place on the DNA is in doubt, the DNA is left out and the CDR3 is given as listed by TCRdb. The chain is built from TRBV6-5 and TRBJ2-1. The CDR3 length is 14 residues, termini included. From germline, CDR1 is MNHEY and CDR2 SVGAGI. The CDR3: CASQIHVAEGTRFF.

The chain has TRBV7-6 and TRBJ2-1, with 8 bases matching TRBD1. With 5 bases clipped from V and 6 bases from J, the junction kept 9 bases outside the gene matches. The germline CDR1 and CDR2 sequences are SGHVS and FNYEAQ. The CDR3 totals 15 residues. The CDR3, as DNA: TGTGCCAGCAGCCTAAGACAGGGGATTCTCAATGAGCAGTTCTTC. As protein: CASSLRQGILNEQFF.

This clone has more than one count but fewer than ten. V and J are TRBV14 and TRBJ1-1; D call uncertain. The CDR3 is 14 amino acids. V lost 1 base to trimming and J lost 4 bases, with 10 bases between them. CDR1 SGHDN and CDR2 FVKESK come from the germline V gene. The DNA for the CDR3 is TGTGCCAGCAGCCAAGCCGGGTTGGGCACTGAAGCTTTCTTT. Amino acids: CASSQAGLGTEAFF.

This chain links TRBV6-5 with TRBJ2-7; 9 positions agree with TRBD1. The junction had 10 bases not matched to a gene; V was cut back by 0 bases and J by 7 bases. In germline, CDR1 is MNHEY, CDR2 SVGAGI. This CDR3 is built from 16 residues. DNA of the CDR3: TGTGCCAGCAGTTACTCCCAGGGACAGGGAATAGGAGAGCAGTACTTC. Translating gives CASSYSQGQGIGEQYF.

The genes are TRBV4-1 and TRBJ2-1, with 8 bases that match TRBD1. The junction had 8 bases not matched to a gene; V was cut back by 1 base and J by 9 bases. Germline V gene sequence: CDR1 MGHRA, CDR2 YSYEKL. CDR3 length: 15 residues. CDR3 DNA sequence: TGCGCCAGCAGCCAAGGACGGACAGGGACAGGTGAGCAGTTCTTC. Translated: CASSQGRTGTGEQFF.

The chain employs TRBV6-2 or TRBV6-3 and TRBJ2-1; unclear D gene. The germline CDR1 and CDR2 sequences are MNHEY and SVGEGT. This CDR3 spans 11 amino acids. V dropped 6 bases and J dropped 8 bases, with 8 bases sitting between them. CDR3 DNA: TGTGCCAGCAGCCCGACGGATGAGCAGTTCTTC. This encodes CASSPTDEQFF.

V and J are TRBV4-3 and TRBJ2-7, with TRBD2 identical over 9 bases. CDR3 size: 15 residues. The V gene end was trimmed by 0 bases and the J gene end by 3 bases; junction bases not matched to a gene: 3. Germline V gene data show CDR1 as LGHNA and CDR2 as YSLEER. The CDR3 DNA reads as TGCGCCAGCAGCCAAGATGTTAGCGGGGGCTACGAGCAGTACTTC. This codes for CASSQDVSGGYEQYF.

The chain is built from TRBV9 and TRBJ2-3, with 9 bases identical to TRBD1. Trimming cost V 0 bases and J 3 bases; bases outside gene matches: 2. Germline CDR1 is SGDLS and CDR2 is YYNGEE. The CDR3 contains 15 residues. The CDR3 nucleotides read TGTGCCAGCAGCGTAGGGGGACAGGGTACAGATACGCAGTATTTT. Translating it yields CASSVGGQGTDTQYF.

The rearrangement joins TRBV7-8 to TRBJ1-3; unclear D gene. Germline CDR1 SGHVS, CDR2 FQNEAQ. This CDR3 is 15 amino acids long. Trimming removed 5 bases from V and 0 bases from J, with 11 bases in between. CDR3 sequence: CASSPFGYSGNTIYF. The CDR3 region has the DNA TGTGCCAGCAGCCCCTTTGGGTACTCTGGAAACACCATATATTTT.

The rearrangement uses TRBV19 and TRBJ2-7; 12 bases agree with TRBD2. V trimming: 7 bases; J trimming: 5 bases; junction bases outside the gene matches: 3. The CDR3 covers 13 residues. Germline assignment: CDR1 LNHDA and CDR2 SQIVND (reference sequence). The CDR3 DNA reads TGTGCCAGTACTAGCGGGGGGGACCACGAGCAGTACTTC. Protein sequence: CASTSGGDHEQYF.

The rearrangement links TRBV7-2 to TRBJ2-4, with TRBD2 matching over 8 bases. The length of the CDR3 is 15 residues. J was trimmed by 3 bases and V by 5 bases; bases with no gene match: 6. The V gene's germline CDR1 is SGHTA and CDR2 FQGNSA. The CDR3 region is CASSPGGAGKNIQYF. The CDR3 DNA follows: TGTGCCAGCAGCCCCGGGGGGGCCGGCAAAAACATTCAGTACTTC. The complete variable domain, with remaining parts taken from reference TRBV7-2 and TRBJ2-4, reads GAGVSQSPSNKVTEKGKDVELRCDPISGHTALYWYRQSLGQGLEFLIYFQGNSAPDKSGLPSDRFSAERTGGSVSTLTIQRTQQEDSAVYLCASSPGGAGKNIQYFGAGTRLSVL.

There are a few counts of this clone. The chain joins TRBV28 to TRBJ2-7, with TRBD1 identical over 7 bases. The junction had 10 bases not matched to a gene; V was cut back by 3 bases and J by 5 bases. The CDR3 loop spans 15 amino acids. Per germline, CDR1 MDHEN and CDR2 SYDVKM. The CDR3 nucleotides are TGTGCCAGCAGTTTGACGAGACAGGGTGGTCACGAGCAGTACTTC. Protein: CASSLTRQGGHEQYF.

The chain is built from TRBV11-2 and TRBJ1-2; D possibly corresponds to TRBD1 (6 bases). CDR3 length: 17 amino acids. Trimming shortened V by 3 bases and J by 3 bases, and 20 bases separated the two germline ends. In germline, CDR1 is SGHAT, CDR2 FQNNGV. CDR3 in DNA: TGTGCCAGCAGCTTTGCCGGGACAAAAAAAACCGACTATGGCTACACCTTC. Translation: CASSFAGTKKTDYGYTF. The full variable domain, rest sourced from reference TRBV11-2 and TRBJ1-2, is EAGVAQSPRYKIIEKRQSVAFWCNPISGHATLYWYQQILGQGPKLLIQFQNNGVVDDSQLPKDRFSAERLKGVDSTLKIQPAKLEDSAVYLCASSFAGTKKTDYGYTFGSGTRLTVV.

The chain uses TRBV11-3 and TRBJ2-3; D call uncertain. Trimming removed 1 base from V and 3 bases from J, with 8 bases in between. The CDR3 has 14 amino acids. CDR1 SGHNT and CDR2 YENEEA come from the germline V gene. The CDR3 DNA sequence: TGTGCCAGCAGCTTAGGAGGTGAAACAGATACGCAGTATTTT. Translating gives CASSLGGETDTQYF.

The CDR3, as DNA: TGCGCCAGCAGCCAAGGACAGGCGATAGATACGCAGTATTTT. Translating gives CASSQGQAIDTQYF. V gene TRBV4-3 combines with J gene TRBJ2-3, with D possibly TRBD1 on 6 matching bases. There are 14 residues in the CDR3. CDR1 is LGHNA and CDR2 is YSLEER in the germline V gene. Trimming stripped 1 base from V and 5 bases from J, with 10 bases between.

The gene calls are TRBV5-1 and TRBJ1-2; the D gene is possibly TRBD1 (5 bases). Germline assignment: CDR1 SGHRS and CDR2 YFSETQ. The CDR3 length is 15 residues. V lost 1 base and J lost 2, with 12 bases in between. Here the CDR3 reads CASSLWVGVNYGYTF. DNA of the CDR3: TGCGCCAGCAGCTTGTGGGTAGGGGTAAACTATGGCTACACCTTC.

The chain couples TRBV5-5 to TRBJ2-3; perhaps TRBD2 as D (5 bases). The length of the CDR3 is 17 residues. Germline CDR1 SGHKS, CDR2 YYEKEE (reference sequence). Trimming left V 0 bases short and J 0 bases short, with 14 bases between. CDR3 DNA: TGTGCCAGCAGCTTGGGCGGGTCAGCATATAGCACAGATACGCAGTATTTT. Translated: CASSLGGSAYSTDTQYF.

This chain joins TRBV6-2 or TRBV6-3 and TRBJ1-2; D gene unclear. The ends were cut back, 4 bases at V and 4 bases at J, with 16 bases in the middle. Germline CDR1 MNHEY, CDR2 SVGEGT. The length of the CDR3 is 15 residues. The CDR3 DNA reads TGTGCCAGCAGTTCCGAAACCACCCCTCCCTATGGCTACACCTTC. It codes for CASSSETTPPYGYTF.

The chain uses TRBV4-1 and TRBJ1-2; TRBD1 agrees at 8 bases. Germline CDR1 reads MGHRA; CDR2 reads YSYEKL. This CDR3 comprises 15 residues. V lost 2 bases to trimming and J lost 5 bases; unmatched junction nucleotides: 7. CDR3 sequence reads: CASSQPGQAGYGYTF. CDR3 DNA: TGCGCCAGCAGCCAACCGGGACAGGCAGGGTATGGCTACACCTTC.

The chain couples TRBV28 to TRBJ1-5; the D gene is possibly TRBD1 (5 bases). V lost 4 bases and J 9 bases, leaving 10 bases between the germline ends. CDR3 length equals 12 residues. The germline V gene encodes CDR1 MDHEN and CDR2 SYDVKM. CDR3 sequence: CASSYEGRPQHF. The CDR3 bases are TGTGCCAGCAGTTATGAGGGACGGCCCCAGCATTTT. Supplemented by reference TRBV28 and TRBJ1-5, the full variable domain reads DVKVTQSSRYLVKRTGEKVFLECVQDMDHENMFWYRQDPGLGLRLIYFSYDVKMKEKGDIPEGYSVSREKKERFSLILESASTNQTSMYLCASSYEGRPQHFGDGTRLSIL.

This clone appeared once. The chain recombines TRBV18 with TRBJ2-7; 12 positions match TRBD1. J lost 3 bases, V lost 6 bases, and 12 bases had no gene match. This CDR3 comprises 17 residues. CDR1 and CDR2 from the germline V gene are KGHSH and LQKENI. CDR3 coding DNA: TGTGCCAGCTCTCCAACACCGGGACAGGGGGCATTCTACGAGCAGTACTTC. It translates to CASSPTPGQGAFYEQYF.

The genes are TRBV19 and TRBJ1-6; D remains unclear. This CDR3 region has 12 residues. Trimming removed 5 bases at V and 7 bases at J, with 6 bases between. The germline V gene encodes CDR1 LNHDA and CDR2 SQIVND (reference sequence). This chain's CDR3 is CASSGINSPLHF. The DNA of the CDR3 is TGTGCCAGTAGTGGCATAAATTCACCCCTCCACTTT.